This is a list of T cell receptor beta chains from one sample in a study of shared clonotypes between healthy human individuals. The repertoire was sequenced with immunoSEQ multiplex PCR; TCRdb's copy has only in-frame clones and lacks some. This table has some 2,000,000 clones, about 95% appearing once. Sample: naive CD8+ T cells sorted from blood. These receptors came from a young man in good health. Both conserved end residues are part of each CDR3.

TRBJ2-7	TRBV6-6	CASSYAGQSYEQYF
TRBJ2-1	TRBV6-1	CASSELTTLNGYEQFF
TRBJ1-5	TRBV7-9	CASSFGDINQPQHF
TRBJ2-7	TRBV7-2	CASSLGAGQGYEQYF
TRBJ2-2	TRBV4-1	CASSQEVGLPWTGELFF
TRBJ2-7	TRBV13	CASSLRGKNEQYF
TRBJ2-7	TRBV13	CASSFNGQEQYF
TRBJ2-5	TRBV25-1	CASSEYGASGRDRETQYF
TRBJ1-4	TRBV7-8	CASSWGAFNEKLFF
TRBJ2-1	TRBV7-9	CASSGPGQGGGDEQFF
TRBJ2-5	TRBV11-2	CASSLDTRTGSEETQYF
TRBJ1-5	TRBV27	CASTLTGSGQPQHF
TRBJ1-3	TRBV9	CASSHGGDIPGNTIYF
TRBJ1-3	TRBV6-5	CASSYAQGAAGNTIYF
TRBJ2-1	TRBV5-4	CASSFIGSSYNEQFF
TRBJ2-5	TRBV5-8	CASSLGQFSEETQYF
TRBJ2-7	TRBV7-3	CASSQTGTEQYF
TRBJ2-1	TRBV7-9	CASSSWDSNNEQFF
TRBJ2-3	TRBV9	CASSVSTDTQYF
TRBJ1-5	TRBV27	CASWAGTGDQPQHF
TRBJ2-5	TRBV2	CASSEADSWTQYF
TRBJ2-4	TRBV7-8	CASSRSGRGQNIQYF
TRBJ2-3	TRBV11-1	CASSYGTPDTQYF
TRBJ2-3	TRBV5-1	CASSLDITDTQYF
TRBJ2-3	TRBV6-1	CASSEGTAGTQYF
TRBJ2-3	TRBV6-6	CASRPAGEADTQYF
TRBJ1-1	TRBV4-1	CASSQVGSRLNTEAFF
TRBJ1-5	TRBV28	CASSLFRGGNQPQHF
TRBJ2-7	TRBV5-6	CASSLAQGDEQYF
TRBJ2-3	TRBV27	CASNTGTGLTDTQYF
TRBJ2-2	TRBV5-1	CASSPLWENTGELFF
TRBJ2-7	TRBV7-7	CASSPGPGSYEQYF
TRBJ2-5	TRBV29-1	CSVVDVGYGLAGNKRGETQYF
TRBJ2-1	TRBV4-1	CASSELTGSGNEQFF
TRBJ2-7	TRBV10-3	CAISATESYEQYF
TRBJ2-7	TRBV7-8	CASSLFPTGTSGSSYEQYF
TRBJ1-1	TRBV6-4	CASSDSMRQMNTEAFF
TRBJ1-3	TRBV18	CASSPMAGSGNTIYF
TRBJ2-1	TRBV9	CASSVRARDVAYNEQFF
TRBJ1-2	TRBV4-1	CASSQDWEDYGYTF
TRBJ2-1	TRBV29-1	CSAPTPTSLYGNEQFF
TRBJ2-7	TRBV6-1	CASSARGSGGQYEQYF